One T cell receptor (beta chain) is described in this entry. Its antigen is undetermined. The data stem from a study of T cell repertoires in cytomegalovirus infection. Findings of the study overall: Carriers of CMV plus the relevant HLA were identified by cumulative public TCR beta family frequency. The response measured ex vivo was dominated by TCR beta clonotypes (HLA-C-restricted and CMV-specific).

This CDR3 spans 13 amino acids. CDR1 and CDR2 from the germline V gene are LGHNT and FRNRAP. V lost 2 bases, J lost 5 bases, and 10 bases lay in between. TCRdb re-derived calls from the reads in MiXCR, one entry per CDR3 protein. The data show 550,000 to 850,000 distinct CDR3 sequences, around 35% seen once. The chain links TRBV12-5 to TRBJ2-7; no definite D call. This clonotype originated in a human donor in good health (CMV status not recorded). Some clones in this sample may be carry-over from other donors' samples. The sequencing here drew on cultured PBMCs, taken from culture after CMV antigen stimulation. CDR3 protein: CASGLSLPHEQYF. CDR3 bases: TGTGCTAGTGGTTTGTCGCTACCGCACGAGCAGTACTTC.